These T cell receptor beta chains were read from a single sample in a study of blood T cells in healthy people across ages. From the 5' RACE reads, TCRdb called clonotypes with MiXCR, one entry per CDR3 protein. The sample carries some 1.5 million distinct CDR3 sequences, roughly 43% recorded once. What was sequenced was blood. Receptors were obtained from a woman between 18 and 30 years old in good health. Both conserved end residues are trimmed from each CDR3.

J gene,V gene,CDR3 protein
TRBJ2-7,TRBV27,ASSRPGTTYYEQY
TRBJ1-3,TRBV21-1,ASSKKKSSGNTIY
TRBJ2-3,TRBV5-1,ASSSTPAGQPLATQY
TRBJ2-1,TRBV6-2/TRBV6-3,AGGRTNLYNEQF
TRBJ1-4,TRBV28,ASKSQLSNEKLF
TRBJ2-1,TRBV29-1,SVEGTGRSYNEQF
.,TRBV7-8,ASSPRVPTSYNEQY
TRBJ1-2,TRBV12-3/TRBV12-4,ASSLGDVVGYGYT
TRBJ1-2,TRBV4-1,ASSQDPTGDRGYT
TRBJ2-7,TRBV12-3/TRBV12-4,ASSSPGQGAYEQY
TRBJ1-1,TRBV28,ASSLRDRVVNTEAF
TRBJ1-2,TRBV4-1,ASSQDPVNGYT
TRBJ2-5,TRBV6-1,ASSVVQREGGGFRETQY
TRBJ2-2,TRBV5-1,ASSQRRANTGELF